One T cell receptor beta chain is described in this entry. This sample is drawn from a study of blood T cell repertoires in COVID-19. Looking at the study overall: Spain, Italy and the United States supplied samples that represented acute and convalescent COVID-19. Sources were T cells, B-cell-depleted T cells, or PBMCs; the material itself was cDNA or gDNA.

Per the study methods: Amplification of reference gene primers was used by the study to estimate nucleated cell counts. Profiling relied on immunoSEQ multiplex PCR, and the TCRdb table lists in-frame clones only, not all of them. V, J and clone size derive from that table, while D and trimming were established from the DNA sequence. The table has almost 200,000 clones, around 79% seen once. Trimming shortened V by 3 bases and J by 8 bases, and 20 bases separated the two germline ends. Germline CDR1 reads SGHRS; CDR2 reads YFSETQ. CDR3 length: 15 residues. What was sequenced was peripheral blood. The TCR was taken from a woman aged 40 to 49 with COVID-19, enrolled during active disease. The chain employs TRBV5-1 and TRBJ1-2; D unresolved. This CDR3 is CASSYPREGSGGYTF. CDR3 DNA sequence: TGCGCCAGCAGCTACCCAAGAGAGGGAAGCGGGGGCTACACCTTC.